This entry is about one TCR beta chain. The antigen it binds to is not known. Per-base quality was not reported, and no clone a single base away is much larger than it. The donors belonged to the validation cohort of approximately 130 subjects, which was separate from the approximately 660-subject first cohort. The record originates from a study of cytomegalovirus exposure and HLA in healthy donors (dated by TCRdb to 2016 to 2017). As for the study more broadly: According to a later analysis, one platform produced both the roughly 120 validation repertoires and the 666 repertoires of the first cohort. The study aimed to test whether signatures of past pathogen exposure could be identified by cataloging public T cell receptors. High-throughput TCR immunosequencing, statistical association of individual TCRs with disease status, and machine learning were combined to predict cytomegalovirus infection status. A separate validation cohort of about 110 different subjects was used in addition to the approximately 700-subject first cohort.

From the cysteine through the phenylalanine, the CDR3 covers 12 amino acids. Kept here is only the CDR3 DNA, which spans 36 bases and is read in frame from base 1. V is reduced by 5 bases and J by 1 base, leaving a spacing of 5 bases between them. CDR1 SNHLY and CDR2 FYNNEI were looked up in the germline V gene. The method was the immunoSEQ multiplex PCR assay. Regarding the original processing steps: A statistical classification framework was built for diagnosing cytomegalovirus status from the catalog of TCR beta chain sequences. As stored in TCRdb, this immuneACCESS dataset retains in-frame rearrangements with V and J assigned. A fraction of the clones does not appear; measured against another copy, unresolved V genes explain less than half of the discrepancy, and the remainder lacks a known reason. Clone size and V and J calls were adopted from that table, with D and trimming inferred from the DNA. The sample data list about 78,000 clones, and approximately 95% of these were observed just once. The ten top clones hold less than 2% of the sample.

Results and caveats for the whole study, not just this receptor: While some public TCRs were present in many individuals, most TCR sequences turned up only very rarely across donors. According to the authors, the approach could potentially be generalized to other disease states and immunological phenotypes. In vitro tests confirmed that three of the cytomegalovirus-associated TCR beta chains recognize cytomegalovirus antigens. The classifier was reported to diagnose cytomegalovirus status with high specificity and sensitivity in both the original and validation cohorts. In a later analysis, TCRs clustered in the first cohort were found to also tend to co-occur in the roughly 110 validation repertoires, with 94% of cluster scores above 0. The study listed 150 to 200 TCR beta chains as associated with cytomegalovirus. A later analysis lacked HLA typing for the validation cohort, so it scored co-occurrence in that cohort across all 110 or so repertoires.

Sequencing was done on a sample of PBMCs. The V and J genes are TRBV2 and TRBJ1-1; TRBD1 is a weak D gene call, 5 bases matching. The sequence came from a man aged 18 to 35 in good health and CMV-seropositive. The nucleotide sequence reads TGTGCCAGCAGTACAGGGAACACTGAAGCTTTCTTT. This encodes CASSTGNTEAFF.